The text below deals with one T cell receptor (beta chain). Its antigen is unidentified. Profiling relied on immunoSEQ multiplex PCR, and the TCRdb table lists in-frame clones only, not all of them. The sample has about 1 million clones; about 70% are singletons. These data come from a study of shared clonotypes between healthy human individuals. Overall study: Each donor contributed plates that comprised three CD4 naive, three CD4 memory, two CD8 naive and one CD8 memory.

Study donors comprised healthy, HIV-negative adults devoid of recent acute infection or vaccination. Whole-study results and caveats: Rarefaction indicated that sorted-subset sequencing remained incomplete although depth was large.

This CDR3 region has 12 residues. Looked up from germline, CDR1 is SGHRS and CDR2 is YFSETQ. Between the trimmed V and J ends, which lost 2 bases and 5 bases, there was a span of 7 bases. Sequenced material: memory CD4+ T cells sorted from blood. Specified subset: CD45RA-negative fraction. This TCR was recovered from a young man in good health. This chain joins TRBV5-1 and TRBJ2-5, with D possibly being TRBD1 (5 bases). The CDR3 region is CASSFGAETQYF. CDR3 in DNA: TGCGCCAGCAGCTTTGGGGCCGAGACCCAGTACTTC. Looking up the rest from reference TRBV5-1 and TRBJ2-5 gives the full variable domain: KAGVTQTPRYLIKTRGQQVTLSCSPISGHRSVSWYQQTPGQGLQFLFEYFSETQRNKGNFPGRFSGRQFSNSRSEMNVSTLELGDSALYLCASSFGAETQYFGPGTRLLVL.